This T cell receptor beta chain was sequenced during a study of T cell responses to AZD1222 COVID-19 vaccine. General study points: Across the whole spike, CD4 TCRs peaked at regions 160-218 and 743-854.

As to this clone: Its antigen is not known.

Some clones are missing from TCRdb's copy, which holds only in-frame ones; the method was immunoSEQ multiplex PCR. The sample has more than 85,000 clones; 92% are singletons. Germline values: CDR1 LNHDA, CDR2 SQIVND (reference sequence). CDR3 length equals 13 residues. V was pared by 3 bases and J by 6 bases, with 9 bases between. The chain recombines TRBV19 with TRBJ1-5, with D unclear. This specimen was peripheral blood, taken on day 0 of AZD1222 vaccination. The receptor comes from an adult in good health. CDR3 in amino acids: CASSIPGGQPQHF. As DNA, the CDR3 is TGTGCCAGTAGTATTCCGGGAGGTCAGCCCCAGCATTTT.